The 23 T cell receptor beta chains below were found in one sample sequenced in a study of blood T cell repertoires in COVID-19. Assay: immunoSEQ multiplex PCR; the TCRdb copy retains only in-frame clones and omits some. The sample yields approximately 110,000 clones, about 88% seen once. Sequenced: peripheral blood. The receptor set was obtained from a man aged 35-49 years with acute or convalescent COVID-19.

This clone has more than one count but fewer than ten. The rearrangement uses TRBV7-9 and TRBJ1-2, with unresolved D. The CDR3 contains 14 residues. V lost 0 bases and J 7 bases, leaving 12 bases between the germline ends. Germline CDR1 and CDR2: SEHNR and FQNEAQ (reference sequence). In DNA form, the CDR3 reads TGTGCCAGCAGCTTAGCCCCGCAGGCCGGTGGCTACACCTTC. This encodes CASSLAPQAGGYTF.

V and J are TRBV4-3 and TRBJ1-1; TRBD1 matches 9 bases. Germline assignment: CDR1 LGHNA and CDR2 YSLEER. The CDR3 length is 16 residues. Trimming at V came to 3 bases and at J to 5 bases, leaving 10 bases not matched to a gene. The CDR3: CASSQGRTGGKTEAFF. In nucleotides, the CDR3 is TGCGCCAGCAGCCAGGGACGAACAGGGGGCAAAACTGAAGCTTTCTTT.

CDR3 sequence (DNA): TGTGCCAGCAGGCCGTTAGCGGGGGGCCAGTACAATGAGCAGTTCTTC. This sequence encodes CASRPLAGGQYNEQFF. V gene TRBV27 combines with J gene TRBJ2-1; 10 nucleotides agree with TRBD2. Germline CDR1 reads MNHEY; CDR2 reads SMNVEV (reference sequence). The V and J ends lost 6 bases and 4 bases, in that order; junction bases with no gene match: 9. This CDR3 comprises 16 residues.

The chain joins TRBV5-4 to TRBJ2-4, with D hard to call. The germline gives CDR1 SGHNT, CDR2 YYREEE (reference sequence). Trimming stripped 2 bases from V and 3 bases from J, with 9 bases between. The CDR3 has 14 amino acids. The CDR3 loop is CASSFGGLKNIQYF. For the CDR3, the DNA is TGTGCCAGCAGCTTCGGTGGGCTCAAAAACATTCAGTACTTC.

The chain has TRBV5-6 and TRBJ1-5, with D perhaps TRBD1 (6 bases). The V end was cut by 1 base, the J end by 7 bases, with 12 bases between. This CDR3 is 14 amino acids long. Germline values: CDR1 SGHDT, CDR2 YYEEEE. The CDR3 DNA sequence: TGTGCCAGCAGCTTGTGGGGGGGCGGACAGCCCCAGCATTTT. Translation: CASSLWGGGQPQHF. Full variable domain (remainder filled in from reference TRBV5-6 and TRBJ1-5): DAGVTQSPTHLIKTRGQQVTLRCSPKSGHDTVSWYQQALGQGPQFIFQYYEEEERQRGNFPDRFSGHQFPNYSSELNVNALLLGDSALYLCASSLWGGGQPQHFGDGTRLSIL.

The V gene is TRBV15, the J gene TRBJ2-1; 11 nucleotides align to TRBD2. CDR1 is LNHNV and CDR2 is YYDKDF in the germline V gene (reference sequence). Losses at the gene ends were 4 bases for V and 4 bases for J; bases not matched to a gene: 12. This CDR3 has 18 residues. The CDR3: CATSTRIAGGPGYNEQFF. The CDR3 DNA reads as TGTGCCACCAGCACCCGTATAGCGGGGGGGCCTGGATACAATGAGCAGTTCTTC.

This sequence joins TRBV5-4 and TRBJ2-2, with 7 bases that match TRBD1. With 7 bases clipped from V and 5 bases from J, the junction kept 11 bases outside the gene matches. Germline V lookup: CDR1 SGHNT, CDR2 YYREEE (reference sequence). The CDR3 sequence is 15 residues long. The CDR3 protein is CASRTGQRETGELFF. In DNA form, the CDR3 reads TGTGCCAGCCGCACGGGACAGCGCGAGACCGGGGAGCTGTTTTTT.

This chain uses TRBV6-5 with TRBJ2-1, with D possibly TRBD2 on 7 matching bases. The CDR3 has 12 residues. Deletions cut 6 bases from V and 14 bases from J, with 17 bases between. Germline V gene lookup returns CDR1 MNHEY and CDR2 SVGAGI. The CDR3 bases are TGTGCCAGCAGACGAACGGGGGGCATCGAGTTCTTC. Translating it yields CASRRTGGIEFF.

The chain is built from TRBV19 and TRBJ2-3; D is unclear. V was pared by 0 bases and J by 2 bases, with 6 bases between. Per germline, CDR1 LNHDA and CDR2 SQIVND (reference sequence). CDR3 size: 14 residues. The DNA of the CDR3 is TGTGCCAGTAGTATAGAGGCCCTCACAGATACGCAGTATTTT. Protein sequence: CASSIEALTDTQYF. The full variable domain, its missing parts supplied by reference TRBV19 and TRBJ2-3, is DGGITQSPKYLFRKEGQNVTLSCEQNLNHDAMYWYRQDPGQGLRLIYYSQIVNDFQKGDIAEGYSVSREKKESFPLTVTSAQKNPTAFYLCASSIEALTDTQYFGPGTRLTVL.

The J gene is TRBJ2-2, the V gene TRBV3-1 (or the pseudogene TRBV3-2); 10 nucleotides match TRBD2. The CDR3 extends over 18 amino acids. Germline lookup yields CDR1 LGHDT and CDR2 YNNKEL (reference sequence). V lost 5 bases, J lost 5 bases, and 14 bases stayed unmatched. The CDR3 reads CASSKTRRAGGRTGELFF. CDR3 nucleotides: TGTGCCAGCAGCAAAACCCGGAGAGCGGGGGGGCGGACCGGGGAGCTGTTTTTT.

The V and J genes are TRBV7-2 and TRBJ1-1; TRBD1 matches at 9 bases. The CDR3 runs to 15 residues. Trimming cost V 2 bases and J 2 bases; bases outside gene matches: 3. The germline V gene has CDR1 SGHTA and CDR2 FQGNSA. The CDR3 DNA follows: TGTGCCAGCAGCTTAATGGGACAGGGAAACACTGAAGCTTTCTTT. Translation: CASSLMGQGNTEAFF.

This clone came up once. This rearrangement joins TRBV19 to TRBJ2-7; D is possibly TRBD2 (5 bases). The CDR3 is 14 amino acids. V gave up 3 bases and J gave up 3 bases, with 12 bases separating them. CDR1 is LNHDA and CDR2 is SQIVND in the germline V gene (reference sequence). The CDR3, as DNA: TGTGCCAGTAGTATCGGGGTAGAGGGCTACGAGCAGTACTTC. Protein sequence: CASSIGVEGYEQYF. Using reference TRBV19 and TRBJ2-7 for the parts outside the CDR3, the full variable domain is DGGITQSPKYLFRKEGQNVTLSCEQNLNHDAMYWYRQDPGQGLRLIYYSQIVNDFQKGDIAEGYSVSREKKESFPLTVTSAQKNPTAFYLCASSIGVEGYEQYFGPGTRLTVT.

The CDR3 DNA reads TGTGCCAGTAGCACCGGGGGGGTCAAGACCTACGAGCAGTACTTC. Encoded protein: CASSTGGVKTYEQYF. This chain connects TRBV19 to TRBJ2-7, with TRBD2 matching over 8 bases. CDR1 is LNHDA, CDR2 SQIVND, per germline (reference sequence). The CDR3 length is 15 residues. With V trimmed by 6 bases and J by 2 bases, 9 bases remained unmatched.

The V gene is TRBV15, the J gene TRBJ1-2; D call uncertain. The CDR3 is made up of 14 amino acids. Trimming took off 3 bases at V and 0 bases at J, with 8 bases between the two ends. Germline lookup yields CDR1 LNHNV and CDR2 YYDKDF (reference sequence). The CDR3 DNA is TGTGCCACCAGCAGGACACCTACTAACTATGGCTACACCTTC. Its translation: CATSRTPTNYGYTF. The whole variable domain, filled in from reference TRBV15 and TRBJ1-2, reads DAMVIQNPRYQVTQFGKPVTLSCSQTLNHNVMYWYQQKSSQAPKLLFHYYDKDFNNEADTPDNFQSRRPNTSFCFLDIRSPGLGDTAMYLCATSRTPTNYGYTFGSGTRLTVV.

The chain joins TRBV7-2 to TRBJ2-7; TRBD2 matches 10 bases. The V and J ends lost 7 bases and 2 bases, in that order; junction bases with no gene match: 5. CDR3 length equals 14 residues. Germline CDR1 SGHTA, CDR2 FQGNSA. The CDR3 here is CASTLAGAAYEQYF. CDR3 nucleotides: TGTGCCAGCACTCTAGCGGGGGCCGCCTACGAGCAGTACTTC.

The chain has TRBV7-9 and TRBJ2-3, with 7 positions matching TRBD1. V was pared by 8 bases and J by 1 base, with 3 bases of the junction left unmatched. The length of the CDR3 is 13 residues. The germline V gene encodes CDR1 SEHNR and CDR2 FQNEAQ (reference sequence). CDR3 coding DNA: TGTGCCAGCGGGGACAGCGGCACAGATACGCAGTATTTT. Translated: CASGDSGTDTQYF. The variable domain in full, with the rest retrieved from reference TRBV7-9 and TRBJ2-3, is DTGVSQNPRHKITKRGQNVTFRCDPISEHNRLYWYRQTLGQGPEFLTYFQNEAQLEKSRLLSDRFSAERPKGSFSTLEIQRTEQGDSAMYLCASGDSGTDTQYFGPGTRLTVL.

This sequence joins TRBV9 and TRBJ2-3; D not certain. The CDR3 length is 11 residues. V was cut by 4 bases and J by 6 bases, with 6 bases left in between. Per germline, CDR1 SGDLS and CDR2 YYNGEE. CDR3 bases: TGTGCCAGCAGCAAATCGGATACGCAGTATTTT. Protein: CASSKSDTQYF.

V is TRBV7-9 and J is TRBJ2-7, with TRBD1 matching over 9 bases. The germline CDR1 and CDR2 sequences are SEHNR and FQNEAQ (reference sequence). V trimming: 1 base; J trimming: 6 bases; junction bases outside the gene matches: 10. The CDR3 is 16 amino acids. The CDR3 protein is CASSLGTGTGLREQYF. The DNA for the CDR3 is TGTGCCAGCAGCTTAGGAACCGGGACAGGGCTGCGCGAGCAGTACTTC.

The rearrangement uses TRBV2 and TRBJ1-1, with 7 bases matching TRBD1. CDR1 and CDR2 from the germline V gene are SNHLY and FYNNEI. The V gene end was trimmed by 6 bases and the J gene end by 4 bases; junction bases not matched to a gene: 8. This CDR3 contains 14 residues. Here the CDR3 DNA reads TGTGCCAGCAGACCCGGGACAGTGGGCACTGAAGCTTTCTTT. This translates into CASRPGTVGTEAFF.

This clone was counted between two and nine times. The chain joins TRBV5-1 to TRBJ2-5; D ambiguous. Deletions cut 0 bases from V and 3 bases from J, with 15 bases between. This CDR3 spans 16 amino acids. CDR1 is SGHRS, CDR2 YFSETQ, per germline. For the CDR3, the DNA is TGCGCCAGCAGCTTGGGGGCTCAAGGATCAGAAGAGACCCAGTACTTC. It codes for CASSLGAQGSEETQYF. Variable domain in full (rest from reference TRBV5-1 and TRBJ2-5): KAGVTQTPRYLIKTRGQQVTLSCSPISGHRSVSWYQQTPGQGLQFLFEYFSETQRNKGNFPGRFSGRQFSNSRSEMNVSTLELGDSALYLCASSLGAQGSEETQYFGPGTRLLVL.

This chain connects TRBV6-5 to TRBJ2-7, with TRBD2 matching 7 bases. V was clipped by 7 bases and J by 0 bases; unmatched bases: 9. Germline lookup yields CDR1 MNHEY and CDR2 SVGAGI. This CDR3 has 15 amino acids. In DNA, the CDR3 is TGTGCCAGCAATAGTTATGGGACTAACTCCTACGAGCAGTACTTC. Encoded protein: CASNSYGTNSYEQYF.

J is TRBJ2-5 and V is TRBV19; 10 nucleotides agree with TRBD1. After removal of 6 bases from V and 3 bases from J, the junction contained 1 base not matched to a gene. This CDR3 has 13 amino acids. From germline, CDR1 is LNHDA and CDR2 SQIVND (reference sequence). The CDR3 DNA sequence: TGTGCCAGTAGAGGACAGGGGGAAGAGACCCAGTACTTC. Translation: CASRGQGEETQYF.

The chain is built from TRBV29-1 and TRBJ1-1; no definite D call. The CDR3 consists of 11 residues. The germline CDR1 and CDR2 sequences are SQVTM and ANQGSEA. Trimming shortened V by 5 bases and J by 2 bases, and 6 bases separated the two germline ends. In DNA, the CDR3 is TGCAGCGTTTACAGAAACACTGAAGCTTTCTTT. It codes for CSVYRNTEAFF.